One and the same sample provided the 15 T cell receptor beta chains below, sequenced in a study of T cells in women clearing cervical HPV infection. Sequenced by immunoSEQ multiplex PCR; TCRdb stores in-frame clones only, minus some. The sample's table shows 45,000 to 55,000 clones. The specimen sequenced was blood buffy coat. The receptors were gathered from a woman aged 18 to 75 with a cervical HPV16 infection that either progressed to CIN3+ or cleared (not recorded which).

Turning to this clone: The missing CDR3 end, 3 residues past where the read stops, is filled in from the germline J gene. V and J are TRBV5-4 and TRBJ1-4; 7 nucleotides align to TRBD1. This CDR3 region has 15 residues. V trimming: 0 bases; J trimming: 7 bases; junction bases outside the gene matches: 6. Germline CDR1 and CDR2: SGHNT and YYREEE (reference sequence). This CDR3 is CASSLVAGGGEKLFF. CDR3 DNA (partial): TGTGCCAGCAGCTTGGTGGCAGGGGGTGGTGAAAAA.

As for this clone: The observed sequence ends 3 residues before the CDR3 terminus, with the missing tail filled in from the germline J gene. The V gene is TRBV18, the J gene TRBJ1-2; maybe TRBD1 (6 bases). The germline V gene has CDR1 KGHSH and CDR2 LQKENI. The CDR3 has 15 amino acids. The CDR3 sequence is CASSPIRDRQGGYTF. The CDR3 DNA, read in part, is TGTGCCAGCTCACCAATTAGAGACAGGCAAGGGGGC. Full variable domain (missing parts from reference TRBV18 and TRBJ1-2): NAGVMQNPRHLVRRRGQEARLRCSPMKGHSHVYWYRQLPEEGLKFMVYLQKENIIDESGMPKERFSAEFPKEGPSILRIQQVVRGDSAAYFCASSPIRDRQGGYTFGSGTRLTVV.

Worth noting for this clone: The CDR3 goes on 3 residues after the read ends, and that part is filled in from the germline J gene. The gene calls are TRBV10-2 and TRBJ2-7; 7 bases are shared with TRBD2. J lost 1 base, V lost 7 bases, and 13 bases had no gene match. This CDR3 is 16 amino acids long. Germline CDR1 and CDR2: WSHSY and SAAADI. The sequenced part of the CDR3 DNA is TGCGCCAGCACCCCGACCAGAAGCGGGGTTTCCTACGAG. Translating it yields CASTPTRSGVSYE. From start to end, the CDR3 is CASTPTRSGVSYEQYF.

On this clone: From the germline J gene comes the end of the CDR3, since the read stops 3 residues before it. This chain links TRBV5-1 with TRBJ2-7, with TRBD2 identical over 7 bases. Germline V lookup: CDR1 SGHRS, CDR2 YFSETQ. The CDR3 contains 14 residues. The J segment lost 6 bases and the V segment lost 5 bases, leaving 11 bases of the junction unmatched. This CDR3 is CASRPELARVEQYF. The sequenced part of the CDR3 DNA is TGCGCCAGCAGACCGGAACTAGCGAGAGTCGAG.

Of note for this clone: The CDR3 end lies 3 residues beyond the end of the read and is filled in from the germline J gene. This rearrangement joins TRBV20-1 to TRBJ1-1; D gene ambiguous. The germline V gene has CDR1 DFQATT and CDR2 SNEGSKA (reference sequence). The length of the CDR3 is 15 residues. Trimming shortened V by 1 base and J by 1 base, and 13 bases separated the two germline ends. This CDR3 reads CSARGLGRQNTEAFF. The covered CDR3 bases are TGCAGTGCTAGAGGTTTGGGCAGGCAGAACACTGAA.

Comments on this clone: The read stops 3 residues short of the end of the CDR3; the missing end is completed from the germline J gene. The rearrangement uses TRBV20-1 and TRBJ1-3, with D uncertain. Trimming took 2 bases from V and 4 from J, leaving 12 bases between them. This CDR3 region has 14 residues. CDR1 is DFQATT and CDR2 is SNEGSKA in the germline V gene (reference sequence). Partial CDR3 DNA: TGCAGTGCTAGAAGGCTACAGATGGGAAACACC. The encoded protein is CSARRLQMGNT. The full CDR3 protein reads CSARRLQMGNTIYF.

Concerning this clone itself: With the read ending 3 residues before the CDR3 end, the germline J gene is used to fill in that end. This chain uses TRBV13 with TRBJ2-1; 7 nucleotides agree with TRBD2. The trim removed 4 bases at V and 9 bases at J, leaving 18 bases unmatched. The CDR3 contains 17 residues. CDR1 is PRHDT and CDR2 is FYEKMQ in the germline V gene (reference sequence). CDR3 in amino acids: CASSSPGERGILGEQFF. The CDR3 bases that were read are TGTGCCAGCAGCTCTCCGGGGGAGCGGGGCATCCTAGGTGAG.

CDR3 protein: CASRSRDRGISYNSPLHF. The part of the CDR3 DNA that was read is TGTGCCAGCCGGTCCCGGGACAGGGGAATATCCTATAATTCACCC. The rearrangement joins TRBV2 to TRBJ1-6; 10 bases agree with TRBD1. The sequenced fragment ends 3 residues before the CDR3 boundary, so the rest is inferred from the germline J gene. Germline CDR1 is SNHLY and CDR2 is FYNNEI. The CDR3 is made up of 18 amino acids. The V and J ends lost 8 bases and 1 base, in that order; junction bases with no gene match: 11.

On this clone itself: The sequenced fragment ends 3 residues before the CDR3 boundary, so the rest is inferred from the germline J gene. V and J are TRBV5-1 and TRBJ2-5, with 12 nucleotides matching TRBD2. The germline gives CDR1 SGHRS, CDR2 YFSETQ. This CDR3 contains 18 residues. The V gene end was trimmed by 4 bases and the J gene end by 2 bases; junction bases not matched to a gene: 12. CDR3 region: CASSPPSGGAFGQETQYF. The CDR3 DNA, read in part, is TGCGCCAGCAGCCCCCCTAGCGGGGGGGCCTTCGGTCAAGAGACC.

On this clone: The observed sequence ends 3 residues before the CDR3 terminus, with the missing tail filled in from the germline J gene. This rearrangement joins TRBV20-1 to TRBJ1-1; unclear D gene. This CDR3 spans 16 amino acids. The ends were cut back, 1 base at V and 0 bases at J, with 15 bases in the middle. The germline V gene has CDR1 DFQATT and CDR2 SNEGSKA (reference sequence). The CDR3 protein is CSARAGRLRLNTEAFF. CDR3 DNA, as far as it was read: TGCAGTGCTAGAGCGGGTCGATTGCGCTTGAACACTGAA.

Remarks on this clone: The read halts 3 residues ahead of the CDR3 end, with the missing end drawn from the germline J gene. This chain joins TRBV20-1 and TRBJ2-5; the D is unclear. CDR1 and CDR2 from the germline V gene are DFQATT and SNEGSKA (reference sequence). The length of the CDR3 is 17 residues. V lost 0 bases, J lost 0 bases, and 17 bases lay in between. CDR3 DNA (partial): TGCAGTGCTAGAGATCTTAAGGGCTTAGAGGACCAAGAGACC. Protein: CSARDLKGLEDQET. The full CDR3 sequence reads CSARDLKGLEDQETQYF.

Details on this clone: The read stops 3 residues short of the end of the CDR3; the missing end is completed from the germline J gene. The genes are TRBV5-6 and TRBJ2-7; unclear D gene. Germline CDR1 reads SGHDT; CDR2 reads YYEEEE. The CDR3 sequence is 11 residues long. V was pared by 4 bases and J by 6 bases, with 8 bases between. The CDR3: CASSRVGEQYF. The part of the CDR3 DNA that was read is TGTGCCAGCAGCCGGGTAGGCGAG.

Regarding this clone: The read ends 3 residues shy of where the CDR3 ends; the end is completed using the germline J gene. The chain links TRBV28 to TRBJ1-6; a possible D gene is TRBD1 (6 bases). This CDR3 contains 16 residues. Germline CDR1 and CDR2: MDHEN and SYDVKM. Trimming shortened V by 3 bases and J by 5 bases, and 14 bases separated the two germline ends. The CDR3: CASSFPLGQHNSPLHF. Incomplete CDR3 DNA: TGTGCCAGCAGTTTCCCACTCGGACAGCATAATTCACCC.

This CDR3 is CASSLGTSPADTQYF. CDR3 DNA (partial): TGTGCCAGCAGCTTAGGGACATCCCCCGCAGATACG. The chain couples TRBV11-2 to TRBJ2-3, with a tentative D call TRBD1 (5 bases). The observed sequence ends 3 residues before the CDR3 terminus, with the missing tail filled in from the germline J gene. Germline CDR1 and CDR2: SGHAT and FQNNGV. The CDR3 spans 15 residues. With 1 base removed from V and 4 bases from J, the gap between germline ends came to 12 bases.

Points on this clone: With the read ending 3 residues before the CDR3 end, the germline J gene is used to fill in that end. V and J are TRBV28 and TRBJ2-3; TRBD2 matches at 8 bases. Germline CDR1 reads MDHEN; CDR2 reads SYDVKM. The CDR3 sequence is 12 residues long. The CDR3 loop reads CASSSRGGTQYF. Incomplete CDR3 DNA: TGTGCCAGCAGTTCTCGGGGGGGCACG. The full variable domain, completed using reference TRBV28 and TRBJ2-3, is DVKVTQSSRYLVKRTGEKVFLECVQDMDHENMFWYRQDPGLGLRLIYFSYDVKMKEKGDIPEGYSVSREKKERFSLILESASTNQTSMYLCASSSRGGTQYFGPGTRLTVL.